This T cell receptor (beta chain) was identified during a study of T-cell memory formation after mild COVID-19. This clonotype was seen a few times. Its antigen is undetermined. TCRdb re-analysed the 5' RACE reads in MiXCR, keeping a single row per CDR3 protein. The sample holds fewer than 450,000 distinct CDR3 sequences, roughly 26% seen once. The V end was cut by 4 bases, the J end by 4 bases, with 13 bases between. The CDR3 length is 14 residues. Regarding the study as a whole: Clones contracting over day 15 to 85 were CD4/CD8 balanced, with later expanders leaning CD4+. Certain responding clones were present in pre-infection memory, suggesting participation of cross-reactive memory.

The clonotype comes from an adult woman who had mild COVID-19 (a few samples of this study predate the infection). Cell type and time point are not known. This chain uses TRBV12-3 or TRBV12-4 with TRBJ1-1, with D possibly TRBD1 on 5 matching bases. What was sequenced was PBMCs or a T cell subset sorted from them (not recorded which). The CDR3, as DNA: TGTGCCAGCAGTTCCGGAGGCAGGGCCACTGAAGCTTTCTTT. As protein: CASSSGGRATEAFF.